A single sample gave rise to the 13 T cell receptor beta chains below, sequenced in a study of cytotoxic CD8 clonotypes in ibrutinib-treated CLL. Data came from immunoSEQ multiplex PCR; TCRdb stores just in-frame clones and leaves some out. The sample records 90,000 to 100,000 clones, around 80% being singletons. Sequenced material: PBMCs, taken after 12 months of ibrutinib treatment. These TCRs come from a human donor with chronic lymphocytic leukemia.

As regards this clone: Different DNA sequences within this sample yield the same CDR3. Here the CDR3 DNA reads TGCGCCAGCAGCTTAGGGTTGAACACTGAAGCTTTCTTT. The encoded protein is CASSLGLNTEAFF. This chain connects TRBV5-1 to TRBJ1-1; D remains unclear. The V and J ends lost 2 bases and 0 bases respectively, with 5 bases between them. The CDR3 spans 13 residues. CDR1 is SGHRS, CDR2 YFSETQ, per germline.

This clone was counted a single time. The chain joins TRBV10-3 to TRBJ1-2; 7 positions match TRBD1. The CDR3 loop spans 13 amino acids. With V trimmed by 4 bases and J by 8 bases, 7 bases remained unmatched. Germline V CDR1 and CDR2: ENHRY, SYGVKD. CDR3: CAISGTGGKGYTF. Written as DNA, the CDR3 is TGTGCCATCAGTGGGACAGGCGGCAAGGGCTACACCTTC.

The V call is TRBV5-1, the J call TRBJ2-7; 7 nucleotides line up with TRBD2. The V segment lost 4 bases and the J segment 2 bases; nucleotides outside the gene matches: 21. Germline V lookup: CDR1 SGHRS, CDR2 YFSETQ. The CDR3 length is 19 residues. The CDR3 loop reads CASSPREGGGTLRPYEQYF. The CDR3 coding sequence is TGCGCCAGCAGCCCCAGGGAGGGCGGCGGCACCTTGAGGCCCTACGAGCAGTACTTC.

This chain connects TRBV21-1 to TRBJ1-5; the DNA was not compared with TRBD1, the D call given in the table. TRBV21-1 is classified as a pseudogene. The CDR3 has 15 amino acids. The CDR3 is CASTGSRQAQGPQHF. The CDR3 bases are TGTGCCAGCACTGGGTCAAGACAGGCACAGGGGCCCCAGCATTTT.

This chain connects TRBV29-1 to TRBJ1-1; D is perhaps TRBD1 (6 bases). This CDR3 spans 15 amino acids. The V end was cut by 7 bases, the J end by 1 base, with 19 bases between. Germline loops: CDR1 SQVTM, CDR2 ANQGSEA. The CDR3 region has the DNA TGCAGCGGTACCTTTACCGGGGGCCCGAACACTGAAGCTTTCTTT. It codes for CSGTFTGGPNTEAFF.

The CDR3 loop reads CASSFLRGLGTDTQYF. The DNA for the CDR3 is TGTGCCAGCAGTTTCCTCAGGGGGCTAGGTACAGATACGCAGTATTTT. The chain couples TRBV6-6 to TRBJ2-3, with 8 bases identical to TRBD1. The V segment lost 4 bases and the J segment 3 bases; nucleotides outside the gene matches: 9. Germline loops: CDR1 MNHNY, CDR2 SVGAGI (reference sequence). The CDR3 runs to 16 residues.

This rearrangement joins TRBV18 to TRBJ1-5; 8 bases are shared with TRBD1. In germline, CDR1 is KGHSH, CDR2 LQKENI. This CDR3 is 15 amino acids long. V shed 3 bases, J shed 5 bases, and the junction held 6 bases outside the gene matches. The CDR3 DNA sequence: TGTGCCAGCTCACCTGGGACAGGTAATTATCAGCCCCAGCATTTT. The encoded protein is CASSPGTGNYQPQHF.

This clone was counted between two and nine times. The rearrangement links TRBV5-1 to TRBJ1-4; tentative D call: TRBD1 (6 bases). V was trimmed by 7 bases and J by 2 bases, leaving 12 bases between them. CDR1 SGHRS and CDR2 YFSETQ come from the germline V gene. The CDR3 spans 14 residues. The CDR3 loop is CASGTQGTNEKLFF. For the CDR3, the DNA is TGCGCCAGCGGAACCCAGGGGACTAATGAAAAACTGTTTTTT.

V and J are TRBV11-2 and TRBJ2-7; the match to TRBD2 covers 7 bases. The CDR3 covers 14 residues. The ends lost 4 bases at V and 6 bases at J; junction bases unmatched: 9. Germline-derived CDR1 and CDR2 are SGHAT and FQNNGV. The CDR3 DNA follows: TGTGCCAGCAGCTCGGCGGGACTACTCCCCGAGCAGTACTTC. This sequence encodes CASSSAGLLPEQYF. The whole variable domain, filled in from reference TRBV11-2 and TRBJ2-7, reads EAGVAQSPRYKIIEKRQSVAFWCNPISGHATLYWYQQILGQGPKLLIQFQNNGVVDDSQLPKDRFSAERLKGVDSTLKIQPAKLEDSAVYLCASSSAGLLPEQYFGPGTRLTVT.

The chain uses TRBV9 and TRBJ1-2; D is possibly TRBD1 (5 bases). CDR1 is SGDLS and CDR2 is YYNGEE in the germline V gene. CDR3 length: 14 residues. V lost 0 bases and J 4 bases, leaving 10 bases between the germline ends. The CDR3 is CASSVGGAGYGYTF. Written as DNA, the CDR3 is TGTGCCAGCAGCGTAGGTGGGGCAGGCTATGGCTACACCTTC.

This sequence joins TRBV14 and TRBJ2-5, with a tentative D call TRBD1 (6 bases). This CDR3 has 16 amino acids. Germline loops: CDR1 SGHDN, CDR2 FVKESK. Trimming stripped 0 bases from V and 5 bases from J, with 16 bases between. The chain's CDR3 is CASSQDPGTPRETQYF. The CDR3, as DNA: TGTGCCAGCAGCCAAGATCCCGGGACACCACGGGAGACCCAGTACTTC.

This chain joins TRBV19 and TRBJ2-7; D unclear. Germline CDR1 LNHDA, CDR2 SQIVND (reference sequence). This CDR3 comprises 12 residues. V lost 6 bases, J lost 6 bases, and 12 bases lay in between. CDR3 DNA: TGTGCCAGTAGCTATTACGATGGCGAGCAGTACTTC. Protein sequence: CASSYYDGEQYF.

Concerning this clone itself: One junction end disagrees with the germline gene, perhaps due to a read error. The chain uses TRBV2 and TRBJ2-3; D is ambiguous. Germline V gene sequence: CDR1 SNHLY, CDR2 FYNNEI. The CDR3 has 12 residues. CDR3 DNA: TGTGCCAGCAGAATAAGCACTGATACGCAGTATTTT. It translates to CASRISTDTQYF.